This T cell receptor beta chain was captured by sequencing in a study of T cell responses to AZD1222 COVID-19 vaccine. Assay used: immunoSEQ multiplex PCR; TCRdb lists only in-frame clones, some missing. The repertoire consists of about 140,000 clones, with 80% to 95% occurring once and the leading ten covering roughly 3.5%. The sequencing used peripheral blood, collected 28 days after the second AZD1222 dose. This TCR was recovered from an adult who received the AZD1222 COVID-19 vaccine.

CDR3 nucleotides: TGTGCCGGAGGACAGGGGGGGACTGAAGCTTTCTTT. Its translation: CAGGQGGTEAFF. The V gene is TRBV2, the J gene TRBJ1-1, with 10 bases aligning to TRBD1. The ends lost 11 bases at V and 5 bases at J; junction bases unmatched: 5. The CDR3 sequence is 12 residues long. Germline CDR1 reads SNHLY; CDR2 reads FYNNEI.